Presented here are 3 T cell receptor beta chains from one specimen sequenced in a study of blood T cell repertoires in COVID-19. TCRdb keeps only in-frame clones here, not all; method: immunoSEQ multiplex PCR. The sample shows about 160,000 clones, approximately 81% of them seen only once. Sequenced: PBMCs or T cells enriched from blood (not recorded which). The receptors were sampled from a man in his sixties who had recovered from COVID-19.

The chain couples TRBV5-1 to TRBJ2-2; TRBD1 might be the D (6 bases). The length of the CDR3 is 15 residues. V was cut by 3 bases and J by 7 bases, with 16 bases left in between. CDR1 SGHRS and CDR2 YFSETQ come from the germline V gene. CDR3 residues: CASSSIQGSGGELFF. The DNA for the CDR3 is TGCGCCAGCAGCTCAATACAGGGTTCCGGCGGGGAGCTGTTTTTT.

The chain links TRBV19 to TRBJ2-1, with D possibly matching TRBD1 (6 bases). V gave up 6 bases and J gave up 4 bases, with 13 bases separating them. This CDR3 contains 14 residues. Per germline, CDR1 LNHDA and CDR2 SQIVND (reference sequence). The CDR3, as DNA: TGTGCCAGTAGGAAAACAGGGTTGTACAATGAGCAGTTCTTC. Protein product: CASRKTGLYNEQFF.

The chain has TRBV19 and TRBJ2-5; TRBD2 matches at 7 bases. The CDR3 sequence is 12 residues long. V was clipped by 8 bases and J by 4 bases; unmatched bases: 4. In germline, CDR1 is LNHDA, CDR2 SQIVND (reference sequence). The CDR3 sequence is CASVGEGETQYF. The CDR3 DNA reads TGTGCCAGTGTAGGGGAGGGAGAGACCCAGTACTTC.